The 19 T cell receptor beta chains below come from one sample, sequenced in a study of shared clonotypes between healthy human individuals. Produced via immunoSEQ multiplex PCR; TCRdb's table is partial and in-frame only. The repertoire holds over a million clones, with around 82% as singletons. The sequencing input was memory CD4+ T cells from PBMCs. The subset denotes: CD45RA-negative fraction. These receptors originate from a man younger than 35 in good health. Some clones in this sample may be carry-over from other donors' samples.

This clone turned up a few times. This chain joins TRBV19 and TRBJ1-5; TRBD1 aligns across 9 bases. J lost 0 bases, V lost 6 bases, and 6 bases had no gene match. There are 16 residues in the CDR3. Per germline, CDR1 LNHDA and CDR2 SQIVND (reference sequence). The CDR3 spells CASRITGGHSNQPQHF. The CDR3 nucleotides are TGTGCCAGTAGGATTACAGGGGGCCATAGCAATCAGCCCCAGCATTTT.

The chain combines TRBV7-7 with TRBJ2-7, with 8 bases identical to TRBD2. V trimming: 1 base; J trimming: 6 bases; junction bases outside the gene matches: 2. CDR1 and CDR2 (germline): SSHAT, FNYEAQ (reference sequence). This CDR3 is built from 13 residues. CDR3 coding DNA: TGTGCCAGCAGCTTAGTGCGGGGGGCCGAGCAGTACTTC. Its translation is CASSLVRGAEQYF.

V is TRBV27 and J is TRBJ1-3; 8 bases align to TRBD1. CDR1 and CDR2 from the germline V gene are MNHEY and SMNVEV (reference sequence). With V trimmed by 5 bases and J by 2 bases, 2 bases remained unmatched. This CDR3 region has 14 residues. CDR3: CASSATGAGNTIYF. In nucleotides, the CDR3 is TGTGCCAGCAGTGCGACAGGGGCTGGAAACACCATATATTTT.

The chain has TRBV2 and TRBJ1-2; D remains ambiguous. V dropped 0 bases and J dropped 9 bases, with 2 bases sitting between them. This CDR3 has 10 amino acids. In germline, CDR1 is SNHLY, CDR2 FYNNEI. This CDR3 is CASSEASYTF. In DNA form, the CDR3 reads TGTGCCAGCAGTGAAGCGAGCTACACCTTC.

This chain connects TRBV7-2 to TRBJ1-4, with D hard to call. Germline assignment: CDR1 SGHTA and CDR2 FQGNSA. With 5 bases removed from V and 8 bases from J, the gap between germline ends came to 9 bases. The CDR3 covers 12 residues. The CDR3 loop reads CASSRPGEKLFF. The CDR3 bases are TGTGCCAGCAGCCGGCCCGGGGAAAAACTGTTTTTT.

Comment on this clone: Germline and junction disagree at one end, which may indicate a read error. V and J are TRBV11-2 and TRBJ2-7, with TRBD2 matching 10 bases. The CDR3 consists of 14 residues. Germline V gives CDR1 SGHAT, CDR2 FQNNGV. DNA of the CDR3: TGTGCCAGCAGCGTAAGCGGGGGGGGGTACGGGCAGTACTTC. Its translation: CASSVSGGGYGQYF.

In this sample, this clone turned up once. CDR3 amino acids: CASSGGEYQPQHF. As DNA, the CDR3 is TGTGCCAGCAGTGGGGGGGAGTATCAGCCCCAGCATTTT. The rearrangement uses TRBV2 and TRBJ1-5; D may be TRBD1 (5 bases). CDR3 length: 13 residues. Germline V CDR1 and CDR2: SNHLY, FYNNEI. V gave up 4 bases and J gave up 5 bases, with 9 bases separating them.

In nucleotides, the CDR3 is TGTGCCAGCAGTTTGAGACTAGCGGGATTCAATGAGCAGTTCTTC. Residues: CASSLRLAGFNEQFF. The chain employs TRBV27 and TRBJ2-1; 11 positions match TRBD2. J was trimmed by 6 bases and V by 3 bases; bases with no gene match: 4. CDR1 is MNHEY and CDR2 is SMNVEV in the germline V gene (reference sequence). The CDR3 consists of 15 residues.

There are many counts of this clone. Within the sample, other DNA sequences also encode this same CDR3. This chain uses TRBV20-1 with TRBJ1-1, with D unresolved. Germline V gene sequence: CDR1 DFQATT, CDR2 SNEGSKA (reference sequence). The germline V and J ends were trimmed by 3 bases and 10 bases, with 6 bases remaining between them. The CDR3 has 9 amino acids. The CDR3 nucleotides are TGCAGTGCTAGGCGCTTAGCTTTCTTT. It is translated as CSARRLAFF.

Points on this clone: Being one base from a much bigger clone, this may be a read error. Distinct nucleotide sequences in the sample also encode this CDR3. The V and J genes are TRBV25-1 and TRBJ1-1; D may be TRBD1 (5 bases). CDR3 length: 13 amino acids. Trimming took off 4 bases at V and 1 base at J, with 7 bases between the two ends. Germline CDR1 is MGHDK and CDR2 is SYGVNS. The CDR3 DNA sequence: TGTGCCAGCAGTGGACAGCCGAACACTGAAGCTTTCTTT. This translates into CASSGQPNTEAFF.

The chain has TRBV7-3 and TRBJ2-1; 10 positions match TRBD1. The CDR3 has 15 residues. J was trimmed by 4 bases and V by 6 bases; bases with no gene match: 6. Germline V gene sequence: CDR1 SGHTA, CDR2 FQGTGA. The CDR3 bases are TGTGCCAGCAGTTCAGACAGGGGGCTGTACAATGAGCAGTTCTTC. It yields the protein CASSSDRGLYNEQFF.

This chain joins TRBV7-6 and TRBJ2-6, with D perhaps assigned TRBD1 or TRBD2 (5 bases each). The CDR3 runs 15 residues. Germline V lookup: CDR1 SGHVS, CDR2 FNYEAQ. Trimming cost V 4 bases and J 4 bases, with 11 bases left between them. CDR3 sequence: CASSSRGSGANVLTF. In nucleotides, the CDR3 is TGTGCCAGCAGCTCCCGGGGCTCCGGGGCCAACGTCCTGACTTTC.

The V gene is TRBV21-1, the J gene TRBJ1-2; TRBD1 is the table's D call, not checked against the DNA. TRBV21-1 is a pseudogene segment. The CDR3 is 15 residues long. CDR3: CASSKAGQGGYGYTF. As DNA, the CDR3 is TGTGCCAGCAGCAAAGCGGGACAGGGGGGCTATGGCTACACCTTC.

The chain has TRBV11-3 and TRBJ2-3, with 7 bases identical to TRBD1. Germline V CDR1 and CDR2: SGHNT, YENEEA. The V gene end was trimmed by 4 bases and the J gene end by 1 base; junction bases not matched to a gene: 5. There are 15 residues in the CDR3. The CDR3 is CASSSRQGGTDTQYF. CDR3 nucleotide sequence: TGTGCCAGCAGCTCACGACAGGGCGGCACAGATACGCAGTATTTT.

In this sample, this clone turned up many times. At the DNA level, this CDR3 is encoded by other sequences in the same sample as well. J is TRBJ1-1 and V is TRBV7-2; D gene unclear. This CDR3 has 14 residues. Trimming cost V 1 base and J 0 bases, with 6 bases left between them. Germline V lookup: CDR1 SGHTA, CDR2 FQGNSA. The CDR3 region is CASSLVGLNTEAFF. The CDR3, as DNA: TGTGCCAGCAGCTTAGTCGGTTTGAACACTGAAGCTTTCTTT. The full variable domain, with the rest looked up from reference TRBV7-2 and TRBJ1-1, is GAGVSQSPSNKVTEKGKDVELRCDPISGHTALYWYRQSLGQGLEFLIYFQGNSAPDKSGLPSDRFSAERTGGSVSTLTIQRTQQEDSAVYLCASSLVGLNTEAFFGQGTRLTVV.

The table lists this clone with a count of one. The chain joins TRBV11-2 to TRBJ2-3; D uncertain. V was pared by 2 bases and J by 2 bases, with 5 bases between. The germline V gene has CDR1 SGHAT and CDR2 FQNNGV. The CDR3 is made up of 13 amino acids. CDR3 sequence: CASSLYVTDTQYF. The CDR3 bases are TGTGCCAGCAGCTTATATGTCACAGATACGCAGTATTTT.

This chain links TRBV30 with TRBJ2-7; 9 nucleotides line up with TRBD1. Trimming removed 1 base from V and 9 bases from J; junction bases left unmatched: 7. CDR1 and CDR2 (germline): GTSNPN, SVGIG (reference sequence). CDR3 length equals 13 residues. The CDR3 coding sequence is TGTGCCTGGAGTGAACAGGGGGCCCTTCTGCAGTACTTC. It translates to CAWSEQGALLQYF. Full variable domain (missing parts from reference TRBV30 and TRBJ2-7): SQTIHQWPATLVQPVGSPLSLECTVEGTSNPNLYWYRQAAGRGLQLLFYSVGIGQISSEVPQNLSASRPQDRQFILSSKKLLLSDSGFYLCAWSEQGALLQYFGPGTRLTVT.

The V call is TRBV4-1, the J call TRBJ2-5, with TRBD1 as a possible D gene (6 bases). The CDR3 is 14 amino acids. V was shortened by 1 base and J by 14 bases, with 20 bases between the two germline ends. Germline CDR1 MGHRA, CDR2 YSYEKL. CDR3 residues: CASSQVFSGTQGYF. The CDR3 DNA reads as TGCGCCAGCAGCCAAGTCTTCTCGGGGACACAGGGATACTTC.

The genes are TRBV19 and TRBJ1-1; TRBD1 matches at 10 bases. The CDR3 runs to 17 residues. The germline V gene has CDR1 LNHDA and CDR2 SQIVND (reference sequence). J lost 5 bases, V lost 3 bases, and 12 bases had no gene match. This CDR3 is CASSIGRTGGAGTEAFF. CDR3 in DNA: TGTGCCAGTAGTATTGGGCGGACAGGGGGAGCGGGGACTGAAGCTTTCTTT.